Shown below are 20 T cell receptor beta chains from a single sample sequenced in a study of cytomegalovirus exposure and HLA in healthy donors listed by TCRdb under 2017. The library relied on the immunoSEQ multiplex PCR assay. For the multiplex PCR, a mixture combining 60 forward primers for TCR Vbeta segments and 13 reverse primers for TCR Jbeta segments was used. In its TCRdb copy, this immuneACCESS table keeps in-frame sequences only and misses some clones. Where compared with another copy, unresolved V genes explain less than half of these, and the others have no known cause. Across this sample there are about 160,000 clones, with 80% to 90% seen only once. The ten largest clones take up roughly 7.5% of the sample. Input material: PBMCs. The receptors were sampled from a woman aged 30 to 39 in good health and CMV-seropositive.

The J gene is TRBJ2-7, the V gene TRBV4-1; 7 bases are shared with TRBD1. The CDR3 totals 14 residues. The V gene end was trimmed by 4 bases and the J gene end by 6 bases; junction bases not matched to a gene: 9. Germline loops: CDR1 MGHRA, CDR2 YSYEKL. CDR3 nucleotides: TGCGCCAGCAGCCCGACAGGGTATAGGGCCGAGCAGTACTTC. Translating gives CASSPTGYRAEQYF.

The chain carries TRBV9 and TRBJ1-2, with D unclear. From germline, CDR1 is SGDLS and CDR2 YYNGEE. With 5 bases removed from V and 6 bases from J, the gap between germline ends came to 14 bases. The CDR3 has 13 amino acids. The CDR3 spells CASSGGWYDGYTF. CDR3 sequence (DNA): TGTGCCAGCAGTGGAGGGTGGTACGATGGCTACACCTTC.

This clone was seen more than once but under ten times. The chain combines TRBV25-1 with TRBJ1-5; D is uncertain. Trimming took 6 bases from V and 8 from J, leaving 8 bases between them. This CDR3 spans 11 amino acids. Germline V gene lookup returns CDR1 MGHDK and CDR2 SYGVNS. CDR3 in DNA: TGTGCCAGCAGGAGGGCCGAGCCCCAGCATTTT. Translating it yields CASRRAEPQHF. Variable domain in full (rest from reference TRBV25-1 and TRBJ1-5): EADIYQTPRYLVIGTGKKITLECSQTMGHDKMYWYQQDPGMELHLIHYSYGVNSTEKGDLSSESTVSRIRTEHFPLTLESARPSHTSQYLCASRRAEPQHFGDGTRLSIL.

CDR3 DNA sequence: TGCGCCAGCAGCTTGGTTGCGGGAGGGCTCTACAATGAGCAGTTCTTC. Translation gives CASSLVAGGLYNEQFF. The chain is built from TRBV5-1 and TRBJ2-1; 9 bases match TRBD2. The V and J ends lost 0 bases and 3 bases, in that order; junction bases with no gene match: 4. The CDR3 is made up of 16 amino acids. Germline lookup yields CDR1 SGHRS and CDR2 YFSETQ.

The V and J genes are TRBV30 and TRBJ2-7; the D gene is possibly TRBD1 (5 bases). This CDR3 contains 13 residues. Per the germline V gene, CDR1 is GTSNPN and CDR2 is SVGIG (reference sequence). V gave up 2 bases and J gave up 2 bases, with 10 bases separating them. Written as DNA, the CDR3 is TGTGCCTGGAGTAGGTGGGGCCCCTACGAGCAGTACTTC. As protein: CAWSRWGPYEQYF.

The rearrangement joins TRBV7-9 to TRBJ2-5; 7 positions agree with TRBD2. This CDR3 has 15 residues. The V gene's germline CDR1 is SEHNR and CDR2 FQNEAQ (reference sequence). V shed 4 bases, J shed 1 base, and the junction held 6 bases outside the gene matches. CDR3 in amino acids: CASSSWGGLQETQYF. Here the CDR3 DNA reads TGTGCCAGCAGCTCCTGGGGGGGACTCCAAGAGACCCAGTACTTC.

The CDR3: CASSSPTLQGTGANVLTF. CDR3 nucleotides: TGTGCCAGCAGCTCCCCGACCCTCCAGGGTACTGGGGCCAACGTCCTGACTTTC. The chain carries TRBV7-3 and TRBJ2-6, with D perhaps matching TRBD1 (5 bases). Germline values: CDR1 SGHTA, CDR2 FQGTGA. This CDR3 is built from 18 residues. With 4 bases removed from V and 2 bases from J, the gap between germline ends came to 18 bases.

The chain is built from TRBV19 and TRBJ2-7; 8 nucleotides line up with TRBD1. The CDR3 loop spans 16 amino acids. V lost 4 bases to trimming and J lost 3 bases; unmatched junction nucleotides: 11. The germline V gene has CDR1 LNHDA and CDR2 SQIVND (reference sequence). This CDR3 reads CASSRHRGVRYYEQYF. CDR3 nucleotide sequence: TGTGCCAGTAGTAGACACAGGGGGGTGAGGTACTACGAGCAGTACTTC.

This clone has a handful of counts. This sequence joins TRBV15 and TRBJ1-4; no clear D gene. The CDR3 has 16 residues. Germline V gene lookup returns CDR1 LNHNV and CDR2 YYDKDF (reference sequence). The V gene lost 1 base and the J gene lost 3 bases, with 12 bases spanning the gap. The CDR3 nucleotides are TGTGCCACCAGCAGAGCTTTGGCCGGAGCTAATGAAAAACTGTTTTTT. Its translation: CATSRALAGANEKLFF.

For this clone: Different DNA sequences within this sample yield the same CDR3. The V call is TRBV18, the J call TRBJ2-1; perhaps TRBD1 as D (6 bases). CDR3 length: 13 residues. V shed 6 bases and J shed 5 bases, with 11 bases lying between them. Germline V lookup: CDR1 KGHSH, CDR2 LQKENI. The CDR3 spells CASSLGQNNEQFF. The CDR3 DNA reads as TGTGCCAGCTCCCTCGGACAGAACAATGAGCAGTTCTTC.

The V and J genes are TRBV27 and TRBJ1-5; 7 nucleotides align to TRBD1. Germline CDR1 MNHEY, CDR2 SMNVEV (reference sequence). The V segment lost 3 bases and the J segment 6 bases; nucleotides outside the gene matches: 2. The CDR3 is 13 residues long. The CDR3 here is CASSFYRGQPQHF. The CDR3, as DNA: TGTGCCAGCAGTTTCTACAGGGGTCAGCCCCAGCATTTT.

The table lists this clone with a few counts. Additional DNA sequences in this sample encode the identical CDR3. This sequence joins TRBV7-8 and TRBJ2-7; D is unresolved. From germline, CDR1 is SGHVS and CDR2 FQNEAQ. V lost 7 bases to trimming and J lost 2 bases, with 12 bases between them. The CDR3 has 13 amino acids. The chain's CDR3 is CASKLEPAYEQYF. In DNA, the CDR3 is TGTGCCAGCAAGCTGGAGCCGGCCTACGAGCAGTACTTC.

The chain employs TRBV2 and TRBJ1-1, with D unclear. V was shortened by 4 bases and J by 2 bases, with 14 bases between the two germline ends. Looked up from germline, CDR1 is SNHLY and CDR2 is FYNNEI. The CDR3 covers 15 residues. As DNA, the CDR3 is TGTGCCAGCAGTGCGAGGTTTCATCTTAACACTGAAGCTTTCTTT. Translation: CASSARFHLNTEAFF.

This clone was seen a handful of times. The CDR3 DNA sequence: TGTGCCAGTAGTAGAACAGGGGGCATGAACACTGAAGCTTTCTTT. Translated, it gives CASSRTGGMNTEAFF. The rearrangement joins TRBV19 to TRBJ1-1; TRBD1 agrees at 9 bases. V dropped 4 bases and J dropped 0; count of bases not matched to a gene: 3. From germline, CDR1 is LNHDA and CDR2 SQIVND (reference sequence). The CDR3 spans 15 residues.

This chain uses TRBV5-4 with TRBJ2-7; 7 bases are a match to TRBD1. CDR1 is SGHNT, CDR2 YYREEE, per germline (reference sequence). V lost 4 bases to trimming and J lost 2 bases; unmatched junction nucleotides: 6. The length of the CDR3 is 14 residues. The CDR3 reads CASSQRQGAYEQYF. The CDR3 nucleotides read TGTGCCAGCAGCCAGAGACAGGGCGCCTACGAGCAGTACTTC.

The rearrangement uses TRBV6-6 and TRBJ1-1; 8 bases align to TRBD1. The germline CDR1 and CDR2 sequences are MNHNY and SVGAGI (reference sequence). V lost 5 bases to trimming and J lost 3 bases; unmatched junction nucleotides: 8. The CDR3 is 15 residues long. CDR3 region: CASSPHQTGDTEAFF. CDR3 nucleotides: TGTGCCAGCAGTCCCCACCAGACAGGGGACACTGAAGCTTTCTTT.

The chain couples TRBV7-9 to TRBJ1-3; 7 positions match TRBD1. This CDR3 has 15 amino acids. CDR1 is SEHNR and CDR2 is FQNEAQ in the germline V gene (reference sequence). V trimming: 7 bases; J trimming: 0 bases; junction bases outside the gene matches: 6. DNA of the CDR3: TGTGCCAGCAATTTCGGGACAGTCTCTGGAAACACCATATATTTT. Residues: CASNFGTVSGNTIYF.

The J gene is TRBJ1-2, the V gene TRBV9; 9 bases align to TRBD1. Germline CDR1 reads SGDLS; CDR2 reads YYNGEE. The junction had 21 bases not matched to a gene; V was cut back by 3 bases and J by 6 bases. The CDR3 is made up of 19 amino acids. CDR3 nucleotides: TGTGCCAGCAGCGCTTGGGACAGGGCCCGAGCGGACCTAGGGGATGGCTACACCTTC. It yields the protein CASSAWDRARADLGDGYTF.

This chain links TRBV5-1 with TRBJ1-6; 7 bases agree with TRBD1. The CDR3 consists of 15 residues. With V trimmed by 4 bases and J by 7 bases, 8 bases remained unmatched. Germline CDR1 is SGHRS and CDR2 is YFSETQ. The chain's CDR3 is CASSPLTGNNSPLHF. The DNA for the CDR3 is TGCGCCAGCAGCCCACTGACAGGGAACAATTCACCCCTCCACTTT.

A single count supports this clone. This CDR3 reads CASSRTSGGDTDTQYF. The CDR3 nucleotides are TGTGCCAGCAGCCGGACTAGCGGGGGGGACACAGATACGCAGTATTTT. This chain uses TRBV7-2 with TRBJ2-3; TRBD2 agrees at 15 bases. The CDR3 has 16 residues. Germline trimming cut 5 bases from V and 2 bases from J; bases unmatched to any gene: 2. Germline lookup yields CDR1 SGHTA and CDR2 FQGNSA.